This paragraph covers one T cell receptor (beta chain) sequence. What it binds is not known. The source of the sample is a study of T-cell reconstitution after alpha-beta-depleted transplantation in children. General study findings and limits: Hyperexpanded clones declined; after one year, newly produced T cells mostly supplied diversity. Certain patients had high TCRbeta diversity at day 60, and it came from recipient T cells and thymic progenitors that survived. By about two months after transplant, alpha-beta T cells reportedly arose from several hundred graft clones that had expanded.

Preparation of the TCRbeta library was carried out with unique molecular identifiers. TCRdb passed the PCR reads through MiXCR, listing each CDR3 protein once. The sample records about 300,000 distinct CDR3 sequences, roughly a tenth being singletons. Looked up from germline, CDR1 is DFQATT and CDR2 is SNEGSKA (reference sequence). The length of the CDR3 is 15 residues. V was clipped by 2 bases and J by 2 bases; unmatched bases: 8. The chain has TRBV20-1 and TRBJ1-2; TRBD1 matches at 7 bases. This specimen consisted of PBMCs, obtained before TCRalphabeta/CD19-depleted stem cell transplant. The origin of this receptor is a boy under three years old with acute myeloid leukemia, due to receive a stem cell transplant. As DNA, the CDR3 is TGCAGTGCTAGAATTGACAGGGCGGGAAACTATGGCTACACCTTC. Translation gives CSARIDRAGNYGYTF.